This T cell receptor beta chain was identified during a study of blood T cell repertoires in COVID-19 (dated by TCRdb to 2020 to 2022). Regarding the research as a whole: Collaborator samples came from the United States, Italy and Spain and covered acute and convalescent phases of COVID-19. The dataset comprised deeply sampled blood TCRbeta repertoires from subjects exposed to, actively infected with, or recovered from COVID-19. A freely available public database, intended as a resource for researchers studying the immune response to SARS-CoV-2, is where the repertoires were released. Where available, HLA class I and class II types were taken from metadata supplied by the sample provider and were not determined by assay-based typing. The material from the prospective study consisted of cDNA or gDNA derived from T cells, B-cell-depleted T cells, or PBMCs. The samples were drawn from the first 160 participants of the ongoing ImmuneRACE study and from 950 to 1,500 subjects provided by 6 global collaborators. The sample metadata nearly always contained a de-identified subject ID, COVID-19 status, age in years and sex.

General findings and caveats noted by the study authors: The quantity of clinical and demographic metadata differed by source and by participant and was supplied without curation.

The CDR3 goes from the cysteine to the phenylalanine over 14 residues. CDR3 DNA only is kept here, 42 bases in frame from base 1. The germline V gene (reference sequence) specifies SEHNR as CDR1 and FQNEAQ as CDR2. V is pruned by 5 bases and J by 7 bases, leaving 9 bases of the junction without a gene match. The collaborating institutions used their own protocols to collect whole blood in K2EDTA tubes. For TCRbeta analysis, collaborator samples were shipped as frozen whole blood, as isolated PBMCs, or as DNA extracted from either sample type. The immunoSEQ Assay, a bias-controlled multiplex PCR, was used to amplify TCRbeta CDR3 regions from genomic DNA. From the authors' description of their analysis: Nucleated cell counts per sample were estimated from amplification of reference gene primers within the assay. To quantify the absolute abundance of each unique TCRbeta CDR3 rearrangement, sequence reads were collapsed and filtered. For each sample, productive Simpson clonality was calculated by taking the square root of Simpson's diversity index across productive rearrangements. TCRdb's version of the immuneACCESS table is confined to in-frame rearrangements and falls short of the full clone set. An unresolved V gene accounts for under half of the shortfall where checked; the remainder is of unknown origin. That table gives V, J and clone size, and the DNA gave D and trimming. The sample table holds more than 150,000 clones, of which over 80% were seen once. The top ten hold about 6.5% of the sample.

On this clone: The clone's antigen remains unknown. No base qualities exist here, and no much larger clone lies one base off it.

The receptor was isolated from a woman in her thirties or forties with acute or convalescent COVID-19. Sequenced material: peripheral blood. Rearrangement joined TRBV7-9 to TRBJ1-2, and 8 bases in between align with TRBD1. The DNA reads TGTGCCAGCAGCCGTACAGGGGGAGCAGTTGGCTACACCTTC. This is translated as CASSRTGGAVGYTF.